The clone carrying this T cell receptor (beta chain) has more than one count but fewer than ten. Its antigen remains unknown. The data originate from a study of shared clonotypes between healthy human individuals. Study-level findings and limits: Only blood was sampled, and tissue TCR repertoires likely differ from blood ones.

Original data processing: In the immunoSEQ data, sequences were junction-only and lacked quality scores, so filtering differed. Sequencing used immunoSEQ multiplex PCR; TCRdb keeps in-frame clones, though not all of them. V and J calls and clone size are those listed in that table; D and trimming were worked out from the DNA. The sample comprises some 2,100,000 clones, around 93% of which are singletons, and over 1.5% rests with the top ten. CD8 cells regarded as naive lacked CD45RO, were positively chosen for CCR7, and omitted terminally differentiated effector memory CD45RA+ cells. The V and J ends lost 6 bases and 2 bases respectively, with 10 bases between them. The germline V gene has CDR1 MNHEY and CDR2 SMNVEV (reference sequence). This CDR3 has 13 amino acids.

This TCR was sampled from a man aged 18-30 years in good health. Some clones in this sample may be carry-over from other donors' samples. Specimen: naive CD8+ T cells from PBMCs. This chain links TRBV27 with TRBJ1-1; maybe TRBD1 (6 bases). The DNA for the CDR3 is TGTGCCAGCAGCGACAGGTTAAACACTGAAGCTTTCTTT. Translation gives CASSDRLNTEAFF.